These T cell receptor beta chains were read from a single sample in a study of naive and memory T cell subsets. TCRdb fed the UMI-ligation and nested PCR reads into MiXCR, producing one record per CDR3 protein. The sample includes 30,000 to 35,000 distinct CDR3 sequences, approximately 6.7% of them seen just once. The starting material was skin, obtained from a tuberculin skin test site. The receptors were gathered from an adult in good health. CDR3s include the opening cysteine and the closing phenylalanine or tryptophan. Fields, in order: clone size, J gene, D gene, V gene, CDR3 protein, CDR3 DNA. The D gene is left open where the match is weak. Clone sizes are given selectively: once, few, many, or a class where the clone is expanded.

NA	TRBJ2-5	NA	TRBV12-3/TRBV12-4	CASSPRTGSIETQYF	TGTGCCAGCAGTCCGCGAACAGGGTCAATCGAGACCCAGTACTTC
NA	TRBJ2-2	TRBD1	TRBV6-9	CASRTINRGRDTGELFF	TGTGCCAGCAGGACTATAAACAGGGGGCGCGACACCGGGGAGCTGTTTTTT
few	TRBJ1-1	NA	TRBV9	CASSVGSLGNTEAFF	TGTGCCAGCAGCGTAGGGTCGCTGGGGAACACTGAAGCTTTCTTT
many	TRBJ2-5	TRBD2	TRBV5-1	CASSSKGLDAETQYF	TGCGCCAGCAGCTCGAAAGGACTAGACGCGGAGACCCAGTACTTC
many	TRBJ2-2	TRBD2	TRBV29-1	CSVGTSFATGELFF	TGCAGCGTGGGGACTAGTTTTGCCACCGGGGAGCTGTTTTTT
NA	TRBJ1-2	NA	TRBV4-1	CASSQDSLGRGDYGYTF	TGCGCCAGCAGCCAAGATAGCCTGGGACGCGGCGACTATGGCTACACCTTC
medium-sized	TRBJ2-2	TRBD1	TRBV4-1	CASSQSRQGDTGELFF	TGCGCCAGCAGCCAAAGTAGACAGGGTGACACCGGGGAGCTGTTTTTT
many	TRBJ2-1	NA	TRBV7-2	CASSALCTHNYNEQFF	TGTGCCAGCAGCGCCTTGTGCACACACAACTACAATGAGCAGTTCTTC
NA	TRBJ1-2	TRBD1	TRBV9	CASSFNRGQNYGDTF	TGTGCCAGCAGCTTCAACAGGGGACAGAACTATGGCGACACCTTC
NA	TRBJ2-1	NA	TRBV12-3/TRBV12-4	CASSLLTTSLEQFF	TGTGCCAGCAGTTTACTCACAACATCCCTGGAGCAGTTCTTC
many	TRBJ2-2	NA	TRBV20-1	CSASSRASNTGELFF	TGCAGTGCTAGTTCGCGGGCCTCGAACACCGGGGAGCTGTTTTTT
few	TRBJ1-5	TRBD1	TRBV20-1	CSAGSRTGSLGNQPQHF	TGCAGTGCTGGATCGCGGACAGGATCCCTTGGGAATCAGCCCCAGCATTTT
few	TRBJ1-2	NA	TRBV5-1	CASSLGGADGYTF	TGCGCCAGCAGCTTGGGAGGCGCGGATGGCTACACCTTC
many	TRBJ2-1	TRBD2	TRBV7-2	CASSSPTKTSGGYRFPYNEQFF	TGTGCCAGCAGCTCCCCAACAAAGACTAGCGGGGGATATCGATTCCCCTACAATGAGCAGTTCTTC
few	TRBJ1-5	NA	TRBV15	CATRSRQINQPQHF	TGTGCCACCAGATCACGACAGATCAATCAGCCCCAGCATTTT
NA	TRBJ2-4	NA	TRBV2	CASSERILLAKNIQYF	TGTGCCAGCAGTGAACGGATACTCCTAGCCAAAAACATTCAGTACTTC
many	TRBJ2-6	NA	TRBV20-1	CSARVTGTGANVLTF	TGCAGTGCTAGAGTTACAGGAACCGGGGCCAACGTCCTGACTTTC
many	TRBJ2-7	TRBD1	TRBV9	CASSTQTGGIYEQYF	TGTGCCAGCAGCACCCAGACAGGGGGGATCTACGAGCAGTACTTC
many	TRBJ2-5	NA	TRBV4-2	CASSQDRIARRQQETQYF	TGTGCCAGCAGCCAAGATCGGATCGCGAGACGTCAACAAGAGACCCAGTACTTC